This record concerns one T cell receptor (beta chain) sequence. Its target is unknown. The source of the sample is a study of Tregs in tolerant kidney transplant recipients. The protocol was immunoSEQ multiplex PCR, while the TCRdb copy is restricted to in-frame clones and leaves out a portion. The sample lists 68,000 or so clones; 84% were seen once. Study-wide points: Biological reproducibility was not directly addressed in this study.

Specimen: CD4+ T cells from blood. The origin of this receptor is a human donor in good health.

The CDR3 DNA reads TGTGCCAGCACTTCTCCGAACACTGAAGCTTTCTTT. As protein: CASTSPNTEAFF. This chain connects TRBV2 to TRBJ1-1; no definite D call. In germline, CDR1 is SNHLY, CDR2 FYNNEI. V shed 7 bases and J shed 1 base, with 7 bases lying between them. The CDR3 consists of 12 residues.